This TCR beta chain was documented in a study of cytomegalovirus exposure and HLA in healthy donors. Study results and limitations: TCR sequences were mostly rare, though some public TCRs occurred in many donors.

In the PCR, 60 Vbeta and 13 Jbeta primers were used. Assay: immunoSEQ multiplex PCR; the TCRdb copy retains only in-frame clones and omits some. The sample has over 150,000 clones; around 67% are singletons. As to this clone: Antigen unknown.

V shed 4 bases and J shed 7 bases, with 17 bases lying between them. The CDR3 loop spans 15 amino acids. CDR1 MNHEY and CDR2 SMNVEV come from the germline V gene (reference sequence). This receptor was obtained from a woman between 18 and 30 years old in good health and CMV-seropositive. The genes are TRBV27 and TRBJ2-1; a possible D gene is TRBD1 (6 bases). Sequenced material: PBMCs. CDR3 loop: CASSSRDNGANEQFF. CDR3 in DNA: TGTGCCAGCAGTTCCCGGGACAACGGGGCGAATGAGCAGTTCTTC.